The present TCR beta chain was sequenced within a study of cytomegalovirus exposure and HLA in healthy donors (dated by TCRdb to the late 2010s). About the full investigation: An earlier analysis of several hundred of the donors reported 250 to 300 Gb of sequence data and 117 million unique TCR beta sequences from around 200 million T cells. Approximately 300 gigabases of sequencing data and around 80 million unique TCR sequences made up an early release that covered 500 to 650 HLA-typed donors. Of the approximately 400 genotyped donors, approximately 80% fell in the genetic ancestry cluster associated with self-reported Caucasian donors. The aim of the study was to test whether cataloging public T cell receptors could identify signatures of past pathogen exposure. The study profiled the T cell repertoires of under 700 subjects by immunosequencing and related them to cytomegalovirus serostatus. Besides the first cohort of hundreds of subjects, a separate validation cohort made up of some 110 different subjects was used. To predict cytomegalovirus infection status, the study brought together high-throughput TCR immunosequencing, statistical association of individual TCRs with disease status, and machine learning. In a later analysis, previously published TCR beta repertoires from about 670 donors were re-analyzed and high-resolution HLA genotyping was added so that TCR occurrence patterns could be studied. Rather than drawing on any new phenotypic data, the later analysis identified candidate immune exposures from TCR beta sequences and the way those sequences occurred across donors. An earlier analysis of several hundred of the donors used high-throughput TCR beta sequencing to judge whether each TCR beta V gene segment behaved as functional or pseudogenic. Donor age, sex, ethnicity and CMV serostatus were compiled alongside the repertoire data. A later genetic analysis took genome-wide SNP genotypes for 398 of the 666 donors and used that subset as a discovery cohort. All discovery cohort repertoires had been generated using a single sequencing platform. HLA typing covered class I and class II loci at four-digit resolution. Typing coverage varied by locus: about 629-640 donors for A, B, C, DRB1 and DQB1; some 520 for DQA1; around 570 for DPA1; fewer than 480 for DPB1. Several DR-DQ haplotypes were treated as single units for association and clustering because of strong linkage in the cohort. Among 350 to 400 genotyped donors of the cohort, an average of 235,054 unique TCR beta nucleotide sequences were sequenced per donor, around a sixth of them non-productive. Overall study outcomes, separate from this receptor: Three of the identified cytomegalovirus-associated TCR beta chains were confirmed in vitro to be specific for cytomegalovirus antigens. Most TCR sequences were observed very rarely across donors, whereas some public TCRs were present in many individuals. Cytomegalovirus status was reported to be diagnosed by the classifier with high specificity and sensitivity in both the original and validation cohorts. Linkage disequilibrium might explain the correlated functional status among segregating V segments, but an unknown experimental factor could not be excluded. The study gave a list of about 150 TCR beta chains associated with cytomegalovirus. In a later analysis, the rate of TCR association differed among HLA loci, with DRB1 alleles having the most associated TCRs and HLA-C alleles having the fewest. Strong co-occurrence of HLA alleles, especially DR and DQ, made assigning TCR associations to individual alleles difficult. In a later analysis, HLA-associated TCR beta chains showed more clonal expansion and lower generation probabilities than non-associated chains that were equally common. The cohort was sequenced for TCR beta chains only, and without alpha or paired-chain data the features that could be detected were limited. A further reported finding was that TCR beta sequences accurately predicted the HLA-A and HLA-B alleles for most subjects in the first cohort. At a false discovery rate of 0.05, a later analysis linked 16,951 TCR beta sequences to specific HLA alleles. Because some donors lacked HLA typing at each locus, the association tests relied only on the typed subset. About 15 rarely observed V segments, including chromosome 9 orphons, were excluded from the earlier analysis of about 610 of the donors because counts were too low. An earlier analysis of around 500 of the donors showed that most TCR beta V segments appeared in productive rearrangements either about 90% or about 30% of the time, which broadly matched IMGT annotations. A cluster of highly shared sequence variants was judged likely to represent a technical artifact of the sequencing pipeline. Several of the top co-occurrence clusters appeared to be linked to parvovirus B19, influenza, CMV and Epstein-Barr virus, according to a later analysis. Presence/absence analyses assumed roughly uniform sequencing depth across donors, an assumption that may not hold. It was suggested by the authors that the approach could potentially be generalized to other disease states and immunological phenotypes. A later analysis found that most CMV-associated TCR beta chains appeared HLA-restricted, with HLA associations seemingly driven largely by CMV exposure. In a later genetic analysis, a missense DCLRE1C variant was associated with V-gene and J-gene trimming of TCR beta chains, and the association was replicated in an independent cohort. The only immune exposure information available for the cohort was CMV serostatus. A later genetic analysis reported fewer N-insertions in productive TCRs among donors in an Asian-associated ancestry cluster than the roughly 620-donor mean. Some IMGT-functional V segments, including TRBV6-2 and TRBV6-3, could not be told apart with the 87-base-pair reads, so those segments were excluded.

Library preparation used the immunoSEQ multiplex PCR assay. For the multiplex PCR, a mixture combining 60 forward primers for TCR Vbeta segments and 13 reverse primers for TCR Jbeta segments was used. A multiplex PCR assay on genomic DNA amplified the CDR3 region of rearranged TCR beta genes. The amplified TCR beta libraries were sequenced on the Illumina HiSeq System as 87-base-pair reads. As for the original processing: Across the 640 or so repertoires, a later analysis counted 78 million or so unique TCR beta chains, roughly 11 million of which were shared by at least two donors. A nearest-neighbor algorithm error-corrected the raw reads and collapsed the reads into unique sequences, merging closely related sequences to remove PCR and sequencing errors. To assign V, D and J gene segments, CDR3 sequences were aligned to IMGT reference sequences. Each retained sequence needed at least a six-nucleotide match to both a V gene segment and a J gene segment. Rearrangements were called productive when the CDR3 lacked stop codons and stayed in frame with V and J; all others were non-productive. CDR3 was defined by IMGT convention, running from the second conserved V-encoded cysteine to the conserved J-encoded phenylalanine. Sequences without an unambiguous match to a single V gene segment were excluded from the earlier analysis of several hundred of the donors. In an earlier analysis of 587 of the donors, a V segment was called functional when productive rearrangements were above 56.7%, and segregating when the standard deviation between donors exceeded 5%. A statistical classification framework was developed to diagnose cytomegalovirus status using the catalog of TCR beta chain sequences. In a later analysis, V and J genes were assigned by comparing TCR nucleotide sequences against IMGT/GENE-DB human TR gene sequences. In a later analysis, CDR3 sequences and most-parsimonious VDJ recombination scenarios were assigned using the TCRdist pipeline. In a later analysis, each TCR beta chain was defined by its CDR3 amino acid sequence together with its V-gene family, and reads without a unique V-gene family were excluded. A later analysis removed 592 highly shared, low-generation-probability nucleotide sequences to deal with suspected cross-contamination and a sequencing artifact. In a later analysis, a clonal expansion index was calculated for each public chain from normalized within-repertoire ranks of inferred template counts. In a later analysis, generation probabilities were computed using a VDJ recombination model fitted to out-of-frame rearrangements, and the results were checked against IGoR. In a later analysis, hypergeometric tests were used to score TCR-TCR, TCR-HLA and TCR-CMV co-occurrence, with a repertoire-size bias correction applied to TCR pairs. In a later analysis, false discovery rates were estimated by permuting HLA or CMV assignments 20 times. In a later analysis, co-occurring TCRs were grouped with DBSCAN, and TCRdist sequence similarity was added when clustering was performed within HLA-allele-positive subsets. Repertoires with fewer than 30,000 or more than 120,000 public chains were left out of co-occurrence clustering, as were a handful of repertoires with anomalous nucleotide sharing. TCRdb took over this immuneACCESS table, retaining in-frame rearrangements with V and J assigned. Such tables are incomplete; in checked studies, under half of the missing clones stem from an unresolved V gene, and the remainder is unexplained. The V and J calls and clone size are taken from that table; D and trimming were inferred from the DNA. The sample yields tens of thousands of clones; about 88% were counted once. 2.1% of the sample lies in the top ten.

CDR1 MNHEY and CDR2 SVGAGI were looked up in the germline V gene. The CDR3 covers 14 residues, taking in both the cysteine and the phenylalanine. Kept here is only the CDR3 DNA, which spans 42 bases and is read in frame from base 1. The germline ends are 13 bases apart after V is trimmed by 4 bases and J by 4 bases. The cohort consisted of 670 or so healthy bone marrow donors. At the time of sampling, all cohort members were nominally healthy, though unrecorded immune exposures were likely present. The donor tested CMV seronegative, placing the donor among the 350 or so seronegative members of the cohort. A peripheral blood sample was collected from each donor, and TCR beta sequencing was performed on peripheral blood mononuclear cells. The Qiagen DNeasy Blood Extraction Kit was used to extract genomic DNA from the blood cell samples. Worth noting for this clone: Its antigen is unknown. Per-nucleotide qualities are absent, and no much larger clonotype sits a single base away.

The V and J segments used are TRBV6-5 and TRBJ1-2, with TRBD1 perhaps the D gene, on 5 matching bases. The receptor's source is a man aged 18 to 35 in good health and CMV-seronegative. Sequences were obtained from PBMCs. CDR3 loop: CASSLSGQGYGYTF. The base sequence is TGTGCCAGCAGTTTATCAGGGCAAGGCTATGGCTACACCTTC.